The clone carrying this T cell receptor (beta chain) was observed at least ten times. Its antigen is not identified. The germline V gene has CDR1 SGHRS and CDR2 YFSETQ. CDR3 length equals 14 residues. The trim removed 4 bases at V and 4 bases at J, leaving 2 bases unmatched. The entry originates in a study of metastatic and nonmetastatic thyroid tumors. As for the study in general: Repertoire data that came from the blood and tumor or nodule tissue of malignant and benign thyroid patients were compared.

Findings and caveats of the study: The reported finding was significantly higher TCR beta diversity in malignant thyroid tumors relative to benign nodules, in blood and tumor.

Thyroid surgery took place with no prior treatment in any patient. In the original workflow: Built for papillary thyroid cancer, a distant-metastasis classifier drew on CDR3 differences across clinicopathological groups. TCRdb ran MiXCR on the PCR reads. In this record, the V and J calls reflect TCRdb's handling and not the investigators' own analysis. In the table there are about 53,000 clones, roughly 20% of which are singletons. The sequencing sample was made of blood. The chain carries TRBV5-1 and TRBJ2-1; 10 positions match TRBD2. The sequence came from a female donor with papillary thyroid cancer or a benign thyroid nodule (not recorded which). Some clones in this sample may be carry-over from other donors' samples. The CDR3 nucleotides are TGCGCCAGCAGCGGACTAGCGGAATACAATGAGCAGTTCTTC. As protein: CASSGLAEYNEQFF.